This T cell receptor beta chain was captured in a study of blood T cell repertoires in COVID-19. In the study overall: Samples came from the United States, Italy and Spain, spanning acute and convalescent COVID-19. Sources were T cells, B-cell-depleted T cells, or PBMCs; the material itself was cDNA or gDNA.

Under the authors' procedure: Estimation of nucleated cell counts was performed using reference gene primer amplification. The table came from immunoSEQ multiplex PCR; TCRdb's copy has only in-frame clones and leaves some out. From that table come the V and J calls and clone size; the DNA was used to work out D and trimming. The sample lists about 210,000 clones; 80% to 90% were seen once. Per the germline V gene, CDR1 is KGHSH and CDR2 is LQKENI. The CDR3 has 15 amino acids. V was clipped by 2 bases and J by 0 bases, with 10 bases between them. The receptor was isolated from a man aged 35 to 55 with acute or convalescent COVID-19. V is TRBV18 and J is TRBJ1-2; TRBD1 is a possible D gene (6 bases). The sample consisted of peripheral blood. The CDR3 region has the DNA TGTGCCAGCTCACCATCAGGGGTTTCTAACTATGGCTACACCTTC. It yields the protein CASSPSGVSNYGYTF. Full variable domain (outside the CDR3, taken from reference TRBV18 and TRBJ1-2): NAGVMQNPRHLVRRRGQEARLRCSPMKGHSHVYWYRQLPEEGLKFMVYLQKENIIDESGMPKERFSAEFPKEGPSILRIQQVVRGDSAAYFCASSPSGVSNYGYTFGSGTRLTVV.